These T cell receptor beta chains were read from a single sample in a study of CD8 T cells in ankylosing spondylitis. TCRdb recomputed calls from the 5' RACE reads with MiXCR, one row per CDR3 protein. The sample lists a few hundred thousand distinct CDR3 sequences, around 20% occurring once. Input material: blood, either unsorted or a sorted T cell fraction (not recorded which). These receptor sequences come from a male donor with ankylosing spondylitis. Both conserved end residues are part of each CDR3. Fields, in order: D gene, V gene, J gene, clone size, CDR3 protein, CDR3 DNA. D genes are given only for firm matches. The size entry is marked missing in some rows and otherwise reads once, few, many or a size class.

d_gene: .
v_gene: TRBV12-3/TRBV12-4
j_gene: TRBJ2-6
abundance: .
CDR3aa: CASSLAAGGLLPPSGANVLTF
CDR3nt: TGTGCCAGCAGTTTAGCCGCCGGTGGCCTCCTACCCCCCTCTGGGGCCAACGTCCTGACTTTC

d_gene: .
v_gene: TRBV12-3/TRBV12-4
j_gene: TRBJ2-1
abundance: .
CDR3aa: CASSLVSVEQFF
CDR3nt: TGTGCCAGCAGTTTAGTTAGCGTTGAGCAGTTCTTC

d_gene: .
v_gene: TRBV4-1
j_gene: TRBJ2-7
abundance: .
CDR3aa: CTSSQDDETAYEQYF
CDR3nt: TGCACCAGCAGCCAAGACGATGAGACAGCCTACGAGCAGTACTTC

d_gene: .
v_gene: TRBV27
j_gene: TRBJ1-5
abundance: few
CDR3aa: CASKGGGQPQHF
CDR3nt: TGTGCCAGCAAGGGGGGAGGTCAGCCCCAGCATTTT

d_gene: .
v_gene: TRBV30
j_gene: TRBJ2-7
abundance: .
CDR3aa: CAWSGGSGSMEQYF
CDR3nt: TGTGCCTGGAGTGGGGGTAGCGGTTCTATGGAGCAGTACTTC

d_gene: .
v_gene: TRBV5-5
j_gene: TRBJ2-7
abundance: few
CDR3aa: CASSLGADPYEQYF
CDR3nt: TGTGCCAGCAGCTTGGGTGCAGACCCCTACGAGCAGTACTTC

d_gene: .
v_gene: TRBV11-2
j_gene: TRBJ2-5
abundance: .
CDR3aa: CASSLRGSLYQETQYF
CDR3nt: TGTGCCAGCAGCTTAAGGGGCAGCCTATACCAAGAGACCCAGTACTTC

d_gene: .
v_gene: TRBV7-9
j_gene: TRBJ2-2
abundance: many
CDR3aa: CASSLAANTGELFF
CDR3nt: TGTGCCAGCAGCTTAGCAGCGAACACCGGGGAGCTGTTTTTT

d_gene: .
v_gene: TRBV24-1
j_gene: TRBJ2-5
abundance: many
CDR3aa: CATKEVCGRTEGTQYF
CDR3nt: TGTGCCACCAAGGAAGTTTGCGGTCGTACCGAGGGGACCCAGTACTTC

d_gene: .
v_gene: TRBV23-1
j_gene: TRBJ1-4
abundance: .
CDR3aa: CASSQSVREKLFF
CDR3nt: TGCGCCAGCAGTCAATCGGTTAGAGAAAAACTGTTTTTT

d_gene: TRBD1
v_gene: TRBV18
j_gene: TRBJ2-7
abundance: .
CDR3aa: CASSPGNGQGVSYEQYF
CDR3nt: TGTGCCAGCTCACCAGGTAACGGACAGGGGGTTTCCTACGAGCAGTACTTC

d_gene: TRBD2
v_gene: TRBV12-3/TRBV12-4
j_gene: TRBJ2-2
abundance: many
CDR3aa: CASRTLAEDTGELFF
CDR3nt: TGTGCCAGCAGGACGCTAGCGGAGGACACCGGGGAGCTGTTTTTT

d_gene: .
v_gene: TRBV7-3
j_gene: TRBJ2-3
abundance: .
CDR3aa: CASSPRGSLDTQYF
CDR3nt: TGTGCCAGCAGCCCCCGGGGTTCTTTAGATACGCAGTATTTT

d_gene: .
v_gene: TRBV27
j_gene: TRBJ1-5
abundance: .
CDR3aa: CASSWGPGPGSQPQHF
CDR3nt: TGTGCCAGCAGTTGGGGCCCCGGGCCAGGGAGTCAGCCCCAGCATTTT

d_gene: .
v_gene: TRBV6-1
j_gene: TRBJ1-2
abundance: .
CDR3aa: CASRGYENYGYTF
CDR3nt: TGTGCCAGCAGAGGGTACGAGAACTATGGCTACACCTTC

d_gene: TRBD2
v_gene: TRBV13
j_gene: TRBJ2-2
abundance: few
CDR3aa: CASSLGLAVPGELFF
CDR3nt: TGTGCCAGCAGCTTAGGACTAGCGGTCCCCGGGGAGCTGTTTTTT

d_gene: .
v_gene: TRBV28
j_gene: TRBJ2-2
abundance: .
CDR3aa: CASSLAGLGTGELFF
CDR3nt: TGTGCCAGCAGTTTAGCGGGTTTAGGCACCGGGGAGCTGTTTTTT

d_gene: .
v_gene: TRBV4-3
j_gene: TRBJ1-6
abundance: few
CDR3aa: CASSQDRTASSPMVSPLHF
CDR3nt: TGCGCCAGCAGCCAAGACCGGACAGCCAGCAGTCCTATGGTTTCACCCCTCCACTTT

d_gene: TRBD1
v_gene: TRBV6-8
j_gene: TRBJ2-5
abundance: .
CDR3aa: CASSYLDRAQETQYF
CDR3nt: TGTGCCAGCAGTTACCTTGACAGGGCCCAAGAGACCCAGTACTTC

d_gene: .
v_gene: TRBV29-1
j_gene: TRBJ2-7
abundance: .
CDR3aa: CSVGGGTYEQYF
CDR3nt: TGCAGCGTCGGAGGGGGGACCTACGAGCAGTACTTC

d_gene: .
v_gene: TRBV20-1
j_gene: TRBJ2-5
abundance: .
CDR3aa: CSAAPLAVWGETQYF
CDR3nt: TGCAGTGCCGCCCCTCTGGCGGTTTGGGGGGAGACCCAGTACTTC

d_gene: .
v_gene: TRBV27
j_gene: TRBJ2-7
abundance: few
CDR3aa: CASSFQFLPGVGTYEQYF
CDR3nt: TGTGCCAGCAGTTTTCAGTTCCTCCCGGGGGTCGGCACCTACGAGCAGTACTTC

d_gene: .
v_gene: TRBV27
j_gene: TRBJ2-7
abundance: .
CDR3aa: CASSWGERYEQYF
CDR3nt: TGTGCCAGCAGTTGGGGGGAGCGGTACGAGCAGTACTTC

d_gene: .
v_gene: TRBV7-2
j_gene: TRBJ1-2
abundance: few
CDR3aa: CASSPTRPSYGYTF
CDR3nt: TGTGCCAGCAGCCCTACCCGACCCTCCTATGGCTACACCTTC

d_gene: TRBD1
v_gene: TRBV7-9
j_gene: TRBJ1-5
abundance: few
CDR3aa: CASSLGGGKQPQHF
CDR3nt: TGTGCCAGCAGCTTAGGAGGGGGCAAACAGCCCCAGCATTTT

d_gene: TRBD2
v_gene: TRBV19
j_gene: TRBJ2-3
abundance: .
CDR3aa: CASRRGYGTDTQYF
CDR3nt: TGTGCCAGTAGGCGGGGGTATGGCACAGATACGCAGTATTTT

d_gene: .
v_gene: TRBV6-2/TRBV6-3
j_gene: TRBJ1-1
abundance: .
CDR3aa: CASSYSRAANTEAFF
CDR3nt: TGTGCCAGCAGTTACTCGAGGGCGGCGAACACTGAAGCTTTCTTT

d_gene: .
v_gene: TRBV6-2/TRBV6-3
j_gene: TRBJ2-7
abundance: few
CDR3aa: CASSPGPPLYEQYF
CDR3nt: TGTGCCAGCAGCCCGGGACCTCCCCTCTACGAGCAGTACTTC